This section outlines one T cell receptor (beta chain) sequence together with its context. Profiled with immunoSEQ multiplex PCR; TCRdb holds only in-frame clones, not every one. The data hold over 30,000 clones, with roughly 74% observed a single time. The data derive from a study of immune evolution from preneoplasia to lung adenocarcinoma. What was sequenced was FFPE invasive lung adenocarcinoma tissue. This receptor was identified in a person aged 55 to 69 with lung adenocarcinoma.

CDR3 sequence: CASSQADGTSNQPQHF. Here the CDR3 DNA reads TGTGCCAGCAGCCAAGCCGACGGGACAAGCAATCAGCCCCAGCATTTT. The chain is built from TRBV4-2 and TRBJ1-5; TRBD1 might be the D (6 bases). The V and J ends lost 1 base and 1 base respectively, with 11 bases between them. This CDR3 has 16 amino acids. Germline CDR1 reads LGHNA; CDR2 reads YNFKEQ.